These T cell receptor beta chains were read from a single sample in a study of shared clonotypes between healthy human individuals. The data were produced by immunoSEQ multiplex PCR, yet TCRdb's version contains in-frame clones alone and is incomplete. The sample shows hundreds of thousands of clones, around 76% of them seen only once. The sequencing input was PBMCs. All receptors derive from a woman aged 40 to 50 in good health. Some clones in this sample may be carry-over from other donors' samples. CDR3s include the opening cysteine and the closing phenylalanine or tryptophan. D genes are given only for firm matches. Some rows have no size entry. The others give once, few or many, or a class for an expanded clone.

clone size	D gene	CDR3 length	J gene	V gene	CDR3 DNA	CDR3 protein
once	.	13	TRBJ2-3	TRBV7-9	TGTGCCAGCAGCTTAATGGCTACAGATACGCAGTATTTT	CASSLMATDTQYF
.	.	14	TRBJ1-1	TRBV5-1	TGCGCCAGCAGCACGGACAGACAGAACACTGAAGCTTTCTTT	CASSTDRQNTEAFF
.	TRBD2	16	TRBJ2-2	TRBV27	TGTGCCAGCAGTTTGTGGGGACTAGACCACACCGGGGAGCTGTTTTTT	CASSLWGLDHTGELFF
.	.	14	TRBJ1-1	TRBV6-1	TGTGCCAGCAGTGGTCCTGGTGGGGCCGCTGAAGCTTTCTTT	CASSGPGGAAEAFF
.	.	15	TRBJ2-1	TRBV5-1	TGCGCCAGCAGCCTAAACTTCGGGAGCTACAATGAGCAGTTCTTC	CASSLNFGSYNEQFF
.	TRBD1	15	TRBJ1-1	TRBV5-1	TGCGCCAGCAGCATAGGACAGGGGAGGTCCACTGAAGCTTTCTTT	CASSIGQGRSTEAFF
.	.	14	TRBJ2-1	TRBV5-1	TGCGCCAGCAGCCCGTCGACACAAAACAATGAGCAGTTCTTC	CASSPSTQNNEQFF
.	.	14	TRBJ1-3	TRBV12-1	TGTGCCAGCAGCGGGGAGGGACCTGGAAACACCATATATTTT	CASSGEGPGNTIYF
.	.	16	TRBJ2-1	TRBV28	TGTGCCAGCAGTTTATATGGCAGGGAATCCTACAATGAGCAGTTCTTC	CASSLYGRESYNEQFF
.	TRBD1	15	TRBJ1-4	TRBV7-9	TGTGCCAGCAGCACGGGGGGACAGGGTTGGGAAAAACTGTTTTTT	CASSTGGQGWEKLFF
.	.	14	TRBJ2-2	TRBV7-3	TGTGCCAGCAGCCCCGACAGGAACACCGGGGAGCTGTTTTTT	CASSPDRNTGELFF
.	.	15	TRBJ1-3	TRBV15	TGTGCCACCAGCAGAGATATGAGCTCTGGAAACACCATATATTTT	CATSRDMSSGNTIYF
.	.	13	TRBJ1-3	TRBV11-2	TGTGCCAGCAGCTTAGGTCTTGGAAACACCATATATTTT	CASSLGLGNTIYF
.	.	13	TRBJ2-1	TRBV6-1	TGTGCCACCCATTCTCGACGGAACCAAAACAAGTTCTTC	CATHSRRNQNKFF
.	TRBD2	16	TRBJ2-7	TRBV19	TGTGCCAGTAGCGCCTTTCCGGGACTAGCGGAATACGAGCAGTACTTC	CASSAFPGLAEYEQYF
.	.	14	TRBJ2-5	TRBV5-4	TGTGCCAGCAGCTACTCGGGGGCCCAAGAGACCCAGTACTTC	CASSYSGAQETQYF
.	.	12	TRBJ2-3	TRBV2	TGTGCCAGCAGTGTTAGCACAGATACGCAGTATTTT	CASSVSTDTQYF
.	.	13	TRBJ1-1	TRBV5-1	TGCGCCAGCAGCCCCACCACGAACACTGAAGCTTTCTTT	CASSPTTNTEAFF
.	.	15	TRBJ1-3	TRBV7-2	TGTGCCAGCAGCCTACCGAGAAGCTCTGGAAACACCATATATTTT	CASSLPRSSGNTIYF
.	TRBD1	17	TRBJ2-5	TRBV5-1	TGCGCCAGCAGCTCAGGACAGGGAAGCTTGTTATTCGAGACCCAGTACTTC	CASSSGQGSLLFETQYF
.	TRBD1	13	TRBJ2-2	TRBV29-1	TGCAGCGCCAGACAGGGGTCTGGCGGGGAGCTGTTTTTT	CSARQGSGGELFF
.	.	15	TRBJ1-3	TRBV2	TGTGCCAGCCGCGCGCGGGGTTTCTCTGGAAACACCATATATTTT	CASRARGFSGNTIYF
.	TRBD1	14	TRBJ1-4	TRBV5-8	TGTGCCAGCAGCTTTCGTGGGACAGGGTTAAAACTGTTTTTT	CASSFRGTGLKLFF
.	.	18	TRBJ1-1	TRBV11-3	TGTGCCAGCAGCTTAGAACCTTTTACGGGACCCATGAACACTGAAGCTTTCTTT	CASSLEPFTGPMNTEAFF
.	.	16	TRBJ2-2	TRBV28	TGTGCCAGCAGTCCCCCGACAGGAGAGAACACCGGGGAGCTGTTTTTT	CASSPPTGENTGELFF
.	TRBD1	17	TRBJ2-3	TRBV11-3	TGTGCCAGCAGCGCCCGGGGGGCTGGGACAGGGCTCGATACGCAGTATTTT	CASSARGAGTGLDTQYF
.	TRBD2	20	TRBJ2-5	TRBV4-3	TGCGCCAGCAGCCAAGACCCCCCGTTCGGGCAGCGGGAGGCCCAAGAGACCCAGTACTTC	CASSQDPPFGQREAQETQYF
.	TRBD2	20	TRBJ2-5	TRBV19	TGTGCCAGTAGTATCCGCTCCGGGACTAGCGGGAGAGGGGCCCAAGAGACCCAGTACTTC	CASSIRSGTSGRGAQETQYF
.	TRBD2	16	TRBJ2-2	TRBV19	TGTGCCAGCGGGGCCCCTAGCGGGAGTATAACCGGGGAGCTGTTTTTT	CASGAPSGSITGELFF
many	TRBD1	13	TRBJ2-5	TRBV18	TGTGCCAGCTCACGCAGGGGGCGTGAGACCCAGTACTTC	CASSRRGRETQYF
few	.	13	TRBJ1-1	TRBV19	TGTGCCAGTAGTATAGTCACATCCACTGAAGCTTTCTTT	CASSIVTSTEAFF
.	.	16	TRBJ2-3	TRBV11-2	TGTGCCAGCAGCTTAGGAGGGTTGGGGGGCACAGATACGCAGTATTTT	CASSLGGLGGTDTQYF
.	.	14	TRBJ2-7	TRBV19	TGTGCCAGCCGTAGGTTTGCGGGACTGGACGAGCAGTACTTC	CASRRFAGLDEQYF
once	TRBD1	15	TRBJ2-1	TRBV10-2	TGCGCCAGCAGTCTGGCAGGGGGCAAAAACAATGAGCAGTTCTTC	CASSLAGGKNNEQFF
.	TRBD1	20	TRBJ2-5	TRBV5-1	TGCGCCAGCAGCTTGGTCGGTATTTCCGGGACAGGGGGCGTCGGGGAGACCCAGTACTTC	CASSLVGISGTGGVGETQYF
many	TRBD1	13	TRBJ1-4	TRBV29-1	TGCAGCGCGACAGGGCCGTCTAATGAAAAACTGTTTTTT	CSATGPSNEKLFF
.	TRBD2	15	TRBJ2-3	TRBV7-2	TGTGCCAGCAGATCCGCCAGCGGGAGTTCAGATACGCAGTATTTT	CASRSASGSSDTQYF
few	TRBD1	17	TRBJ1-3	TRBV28	TGTGCCAGCAGGAACCTCCGGGACAGGGGGACTGTCAACACCATATATTTT	CASRNLRDRGTVNTIYF
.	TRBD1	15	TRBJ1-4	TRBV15	TGTGCCACCAGCCAAGCACAGGGGCCTCATGAAAAACTGTTTTTT	CATSQAQGPHEKLFF
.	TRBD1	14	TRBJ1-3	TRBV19	TGTGCCAGTAGCACACAGGGGGCTGGAAACACCATATATTTT	CASSTQGAGNTIYF
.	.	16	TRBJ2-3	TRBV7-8	TGTGCCAGCAGACCTTGGGCGGGGTCTTCAACAGATACGCAGTATTTT	CASRPWAGSSTDTQYF